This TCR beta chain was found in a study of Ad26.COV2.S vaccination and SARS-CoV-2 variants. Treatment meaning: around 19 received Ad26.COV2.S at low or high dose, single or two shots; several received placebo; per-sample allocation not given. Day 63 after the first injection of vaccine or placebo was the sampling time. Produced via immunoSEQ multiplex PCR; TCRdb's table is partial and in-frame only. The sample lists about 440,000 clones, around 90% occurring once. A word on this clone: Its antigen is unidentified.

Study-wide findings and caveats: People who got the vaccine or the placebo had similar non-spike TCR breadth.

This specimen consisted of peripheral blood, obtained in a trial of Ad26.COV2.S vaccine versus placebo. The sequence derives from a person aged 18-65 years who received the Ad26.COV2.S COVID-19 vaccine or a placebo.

CDR3 loop: CASSLDAGAVGYGYTF. The DNA for the CDR3 is TGTGCCAGCAGCTTAGATGCAGGGGCGGTCGGCTATGGCTACACCTTC. The V and J genes are TRBV11-2 and TRBJ1-2, with D possibly TRBD1 on 6 matching bases. CDR3 length equals 16 residues. V lost 0 bases and J lost 4, with 15 bases in between. The V gene's germline CDR1 is SGHAT and CDR2 FQNNGV.